This is a list of T cell receptor beta chains from one sample in a study of CD8+CD57+ T cells in acquired aplastic anemia. Using its own MiXCR run on the reads, TCRdb lists one record per CDR3 protein. The sample consists of 200,000 or so distinct CDR3 sequences, around 66% of them appearing once. The sequenced sample was sorted CD4+, CD8+, or CD8+CD57+ T cells (not recorded which) from PBMCs. These receptors were taken from a human donor with severe aplastic anemia or a healthy control (not recorded which). Both conserved end residues are part of each CDR3. D genes are given only for firm matches. Size is stated for part of the rows, as once, few or many counts, or as a class when the clone is expanded.

v_call	d_call	j_call	clone_size	cdr3_nt	cdr3_aa
TRBV20-1	.	TRBJ1-1	once	TGCAGTTTGAGGGACACTGAAGCTTTCTTT	CSLRDTEAFF
TRBV27	.	TRBJ2-7	many	TGTGCCAGCAGTTCGGGGCTCAGCTCCTACGAGCAGTACTTC	CASSSGLSSYEQYF
TRBV2	.	TRBJ2-1	.	TGTGCCAGCAGTGAGACGGACTACAATGAGCAGTTCTTC	CASSETDYNEQFF
TRBV2	TRBD2	TRBJ2-2	.	TGTGCCAGCAAGAGCGGGGGGATAGTCACCGGGGAGCTGTTTTTT	CASKSGGIVTGELFF
TRBV4-3	.	TRBJ2-5	.	TGCGCCAGCAGCCTCTTTGACACGGTGGGTGAGACCCAGTACTTC	CASSLFDTVGETQYF
TRBV20-1	.	TRBJ2-3	.	TGCAGTGCAACTGCGGGGGCGGGTAGCACAGATACGCAGTATTTT	CSATAGAGSTDTQYF
TRBV7-3	.	TRBJ1-3	.	TGTGCCAGCAGTCCCCAGGCCCAGGGAATGAAAGGGCATTTT	CASSPQAQGMKGHF
TRBV7-8	.	TRBJ2-1	few	TGTGCCAGCAGCTCGGACAATGAGCAGTTCTTC	CASSSDNEQFF
TRBV20-1	.	TRBJ2-7	.	TGCAGTGCTAGAGATCCACTCTACGAGCAGTACTTC	CSARDPLYEQYF
TRBV2	.	TRBJ1-6	.	TGTGCCAGCAGTGAAATGGTGGGGGGGAGTTCACCCCTCCACTTT	CASSEMVGGSSPLHF
TRBV6-1	.	TRBJ2-7	many	TGTGCCAGCAGTGACACAGGTTACGAGCAGTACTTC	CASSDTGYEQYF
TRBV2	.	TRBJ2-2	few	TGTGCCAGCAGTCGCCCCCGGCTTAGCGGCGGGGAGCTGTTTTTT	CASSRPRLSGGELFF
TRBV29-1	TRBD1	TRBJ1-1	.	TGCAGCGGTACAGGGGGGGTAACTGAAGCTTTCTTT	CSGTGGVTEAFF
TRBV2	TRBD2	TRBJ2-7	many	TGTGCCAGCAGAGGATCTAGCGGATACGAGCAGTACTTC	CASRGSSGYEQYF
TRBV7-8	.	TRBJ1-4	few	TGTGCCAGCAGCTTAGACCCGGGGAACGGGGAAAAACTGTTTTTT	CASSLDPGNGEKLFF
TRBV20-1	.	TRBJ1-6	.	TGCAGTGCTCCCGGGATCTCGGATAATTCACCCCTCCACTTT	CSAPGISDNSPLHF
TRBV5-1	TRBD2	TRBJ2-5	.	TGCGCCAGCAGCTTGGGGGCTAGCGGACAAGAGACCCAGTACTTC	CASSLGASGQETQYF
TRBV15	.	TRBJ2-1	.	TGTGCCACCAGCAGAGTAGCTGGTGCAAGGGATGAGCAGTTCTTC	CATSRVAGARDEQFF
TRBV2	.	TRBJ2-5	many	TGTGCCAGCAGTGAAGGGGGTCGGGAGACCCAGTACTTC	CASSEGGRETQYF
TRBV20-1	.	TRBJ2-1	few	TGCAGTGCTAGACGACTATTGGGGTCTCGAAATGAGCAGTTCTTC	CSARRLLGSRNEQFF
TRBV20-1	TRBD1	TRBJ1-2	.	TGCAGTGCTTCCCTCCCGGAGACAGGGTTGAGAGATGGCTACACCTTC	CSASLPETGLRDGYTF
TRBV7-3	.	TRBJ2-3	.	TGTGCCAGCAGCCCAGACTCAGGCACAGATACGCAGTATTTT	CASSPDSGTDTQYF
TRBV19	.	TRBJ1-5	.	TGTGCCAGTAGTATAGACAGGTTGTTAGGGCAGCCCCAGCATTTT	CASSIDRLLGQPQHF
TRBV20-1	.	TRBJ2-3	once	TGCAGTGCCAGACGCGGGGGCACAGATACGCAGTATTTT	CSARRGGTDTQYF
TRBV20-1	TRBD2	TRBJ2-2	.	TGCAGTGCTTCGACTAGCGGTAGGACCGGGGAGCTGTTTTTT	CSASTSGRTGELFF
TRBV20-1	.	TRBJ2-5	.	TGCAGTGCTCCGGGACAAGGAGAGACCCAGTACTTC	CSAPGQGETQYF
TRBV29-1	.	TRBJ1-1	few	TGCAGCGTTGTCGCAGGGGTCACTGAAGCTTTCTTT	CSVVAGVTEAFF
TRBV7-3	TRBD2	TRBJ2-3	.	TGTGCCAGCAGCTTAGTCGTAGCGGGGGGGCCGGCAGATACGCAGTATTTT	CASSLVVAGGPADTQYF
TRBV7-9	.	TRBJ2-5	.	TGTGCCAGCAGCTTAGCGGTCTACCGTCTAGAGACCCAGTACTTC	CASSLAVYRLETQYF
TRBV7-9	.	TRBJ1-1	.	TGTGCCAGCAGCTACGACAGCCTAAGAATGAACACTGAAGCTTTCTTT	CASSYDSLRMNTEAFF
TRBV20-1	TRBD2	TRBJ2-3	.	TGCAGTGCGACGCCCGGACTAGACATAACAGATACGCAGTATTTT	CSATPGLDITDTQYF